This TCR beta chain emerged from a study of PD-1 blockade in mismatch repair-deficient tumors. Study context: Enrolled about 2013-2016, patients had progressing, pretreated mismatch repair-deficient cancers of about a dozen types.

General observations from the study: Tumor-resident clones, often absent from pretreatment blood, expanded after pembrolizumab and then contracted.

J was trimmed by 5 bases and V by 4 bases; bases with no gene match: 3. Looked up from germline, CDR1 is SQVTM and CDR2 is ANQGSEA. The CDR3 sequence is 14 residues long. In regard to this clone: Its antigen is not identified.

TCRs were sequenced from a few patients responding to pembrolizumab. The protocol was immunoSEQ multiplex PCR, while the TCRdb copy is restricted to in-frame clones and leaves out a portion. There are 100,000 to 150,000 clones in the sample; more than 85% occur only once, and approximately 13% lies in the top ten. Sequencing used peripheral blood, obtained 44 weeks after starting pembrolizumab. The chain couples TRBV29-1 to TRBJ2-2, with TRBD2 matching over 11 bases. The clonotype comes from an adult with mismatch repair-deficient cancer. In DNA form, the CDR3 reads TGCAGCGTTGTATGGACTAGCGGGACCGGGGAGCTGTTTTTT. Protein product: CSVVWTSGTGELFF.